These 18 T cell receptor beta chains share one sample of origin, sequenced in a study of cytomegalovirus exposure and HLA in healthy donors. The assay was immunoSEQ multiplex PCR, and TCRdb's table has in-frame clones only and misses some. The sample comprises around 250,000 clones, 90% of which are singletons, and 2.5% to 3.5% rests with the top ten. Sequenced sample: PBMCs. These TCRs come from a woman aged 30 to 39 in good health and CMV-seronegative.

This sequence joins TRBV6-1 and TRBJ2-1; weak D call: TRBD2 (5 bases). V gave up 10 bases and J gave up 9 bases, with 19 bases separating them. The CDR3 consists of 13 residues. The germline CDR1 and CDR2 sequences are MNHNS and SASEGT. The CDR3 sequence: CATIGEGAREQFF. The CDR3, as DNA: TGTGCCACAATCGGAGAGGGAGCGCGTGAGCAGTTCTTC.

This rearrangement joins TRBV5-4 to TRBJ2-2; D not certain. Trimming removed 4 bases at V and 0 bases at J, with 19 bases between. CDR3 length: 18 amino acids. In germline, CDR1 is SGHNT, CDR2 YYREEE (reference sequence). DNA of the CDR3: TGTGCCAGCAGCACACAAAGAGACGGACCCCCGAACACCGGGGAGCTGTTTTTT. Protein: CASSTQRDGPPNTGELFF. The full variable domain, with the rest looked up from reference TRBV5-4 and TRBJ2-2, is ETGVTQSPTHLIKTRGQQVTLRCSSQSGHNTVSWYQQALGQGPQFIFQYYREEENGRGNFPPRFSGLQFPNYSSELNVNALELDDSALYLCASSTQRDGPPNTGELFFGEGSRLTVL.

The J gene is TRBJ2-2, the V gene TRBV7-8; perhaps TRBD1 as D (5 bases). The V end was cut by 5 bases, the J end by 0 bases, with 10 bases between. Germline V gene data show CDR1 as SGHVS and CDR2 as FQNEAQ. The CDR3 runs to 15 residues. The CDR3 region is CASSPRVANTGELFF. DNA for the CDR3: TGTGCCAGCAGCCCCAGGGTAGCGAACACCGGGGAGCTGTTTTTT. The whole variable domain, remainder taken from reference TRBV7-8 and TRBJ2-2, is GAGVSQSPRYKVAKRGQDVALRCDPISGHVSLFWYQQALGQGPEFLTYFQNEAQLDKSGLPSDRFFAERPEGSVSTLKIQRTQQEDSAVYLCASSPRVANTGELFFGEGSRLTVL.

The J gene is TRBJ2-5, the V gene TRBV13; 8 bases align to TRBD2. CDR1 is PRHDT and CDR2 is FYEKMQ in the germline V gene (reference sequence). The CDR3 sequence is 16 residues long. V lost 4 bases and J lost 0; bases outside the gene matches: 7. The CDR3 DNA is TGTGCCAGCAGCTCGGGAGGGAGCAAATACCAAGAGACCCAGTACTTC. Its protein is CASSSGGSKYQETQYF.

A note on this clone: The sample has other DNA sequences that encode this CDR3 too. The chain has TRBV2 and TRBJ2-1, with 12 bases lining up with TRBD2. The CDR3 length is 17 residues. J lost 0 bases, V lost 9 bases, and 9 bases had no gene match. Germline CDR1 SNHLY, CDR2 FYNNEI. The CDR3: CASRDTTSGSSYNEQFF. The CDR3 nucleotides are TGTGCCAGTAGAGATACGACTAGCGGGAGCTCCTACAATGAGCAGTTCTTC.

The chain is built from TRBV7-9 and TRBJ1-2; TRBD1 matches at 8 bases. The CDR3 extends over 16 amino acids. Per the germline V gene, CDR1 is SEHNR and CDR2 is FQNEAQ (reference sequence). V gave up 5 bases and J gave up 0 bases; unmatched junction bases: 8. CDR3 sequence reads: CASSLPTGAANYGYTF. The CDR3 nucleotides are TGTGCCAGCAGCCTTCCGACAGGGGCAGCTAACTATGGCTACACCTTC.

This clone was found once. This chain joins TRBV12-2 and TRBJ2-3; the table's D call of TRBD2 was not tested on the DNA. TRBV12-2 is a documented pseudogene. The CDR3 is 17 amino acids. CDR3 sequence (DNA): TGTGCAAGTCGCTTAGTCAATCTAGCGGGAGAGTCAGATACGCAGTATTTT. It encodes CASRLVNLAGESDTQYF.

The chain uses TRBV4-1 and TRBJ2-1; 7 bases fit TRBD2. The CDR3 sequence is 16 residues long. The germline V gene encodes CDR1 MGHRA and CDR2 YSYEKL. The J segment lost 3 bases and the V segment lost 2 bases, leaving 7 bases of the junction unmatched. The DNA for the CDR3 is TGCGCCAGCAGCCAAAGGGCTCCTAGCGGCTACAATGAGCAGTTCTTC. Translation gives CASSQRAPSGYNEQFF.

The CDR3 bases are TGTGCCAGCAGTAACACCGGGGAGCTGTTTTTT. Translated, it gives CASSNTGELFF. The chain employs TRBV6-5 and TRBJ2-2, with D unresolved. Germline CDR1 reads MNHEY; CDR2 reads SVGAGI. Trimming cost V 5 bases and J 2 bases, with 0 bases left between them. There are 11 residues in the CDR3.

The chain is built from TRBV7-9 and TRBJ2-6; D is undetermined. The length of the CDR3 is 15 residues. The V and J ends lost 2 bases and 5 bases respectively, with 10 bases between them. CDR1 is SEHNR and CDR2 is FQNEAQ in the germline V gene (reference sequence). CDR3 protein: CASSLNGHWANVLTF. The CDR3 region has the DNA TGTGCCAGCAGCTTAAACGGGCACTGGGCCAACGTCCTGACTTTC.

The V gene is TRBV6-5, the J gene TRBJ1-5; D is uncertain. Trimming left V 0 bases short and J 4 bases short, with 7 bases between. This CDR3 is built from 14 residues. CDR1 is MNHEY, CDR2 SVGAGI, per germline. CDR3 in amino acids: CASSYSVMNQPQHF. DNA of the CDR3: TGTGCCAGCAGTTACTCGGTGATGAATCAGCCCCAGCATTTT.

The V and J genes are TRBV25-1 and TRBJ2-7; TRBD2 matches 8 bases. Germline V gene lookup returns CDR1 MGHDK and CDR2 SYGVNS. CDR3 length equals 15 residues. Trimming at V came to 6 bases and at J to 5 bases, leaving 12 bases not matched to a gene. The DNA for the CDR3 is TGTGCCAGCAGCGACCCGAGCGGGAGTAAGAACGAGCAGTACTTC. This encodes CASSDPSGSKNEQYF.

The chain carries TRBV27 and TRBJ2-5; D not resolved. V lost 3 bases, J lost 5 bases, and 4 bases lay in between. CDR1 is MNHEY, CDR2 SMNVEV, per germline (reference sequence). CDR3 length equals 11 residues. Here the CDR3 reads CASSFWETQYF. The CDR3 DNA follows: TGTGCCAGCAGTTTTTGGGAGACCCAGTACTTC.

The chain has TRBV4-2 and TRBJ2-2; 7 bases agree with TRBD1. The CDR3 runs 16 residues. CDR1 and CDR2 from the germline V gene are LGHNA and YNFKEQ. Trimming at V came to 0 bases and at J to 5 bases, leaving 6 bases not matched to a gene. CDR3: CASSQEAGDRTGELFF. CDR3 DNA: TGTGCCAGCAGCCAAGAGGCAGGGGACAGAACCGGGGAGCTGTTTTTT.

This chain connects TRBV19 to TRBJ2-7; TRBD2 matches 10 bases. The CDR3 is 14 residues long. V gave up 6 bases and J gave up 3 bases; unmatched junction bases: 5. Per the germline V gene, CDR1 is LNHDA and CDR2 is SQIVND (reference sequence). This CDR3 reads CASRMVAGGYEQYF. Here the CDR3 DNA reads TGTGCCAGTAGAATGGTAGCGGGAGGCTACGAGCAGTACTTC.

The V call is TRBV6-4, the J call TRBJ2-2; D unresolved. CDR3 length: 14 amino acids. The V gene lost 3 bases and the J gene lost 5 bases, with 10 bases spanning the gap. Germline loops: CDR1 MRHNA, CDR2 SNTAGT. The CDR3 loop is CASSEGETTGELFF. CDR3 coding DNA: TGTGCCAGCAGTGAGGGTGAGACGACCGGGGAGCTGTTTTTT.

This chain connects TRBV4-3 to TRBJ1-1, with unresolved D. From germline, CDR1 is LGHNA and CDR2 YSLEER. Trimming stripped 2 bases from V and 1 base from J, with 8 bases between. There are 14 residues in the CDR3. The CDR3 reads CASSQNTANTEAFF. The CDR3 bases are TGCGCCAGCAGCCAAAATACAGCGAACACTGAAGCTTTCTTT.

V gene TRBV5-8 combines with J gene TRBJ2-7; D tentatively reads TRBD1 or TRBD2 (5 bases each). The CDR3 length is 15 residues. CDR1 and CDR2 from the germline V gene are SGHTS and YDEGEE. The V end was cut by 4 bases, the J end by 2 bases, with 16 bases between. Here the CDR3 reads CASSQSRGGTYEQYF. DNA of the CDR3: TGTGCCAGCAGCCAGTCCCGGGGCGGCACCTACGAGCAGTACTTC. Combining the CDR3 with reference TRBV5-8 and TRBJ2-7 gives the whole variable domain EAGVTQSPTHLIKTRGQQATLRCSPISGHTSVYWYQQALGLGLQFLLWYDEGEERNRGNFPPRFSGRQFPNYSSELNVNALELEDSALYLCASSQSRGGTYEQYFGPGTRLTVT.